This entry concerns a single T cell receptor (beta chain). One end of the junction fails to match germline, which may point to a read error. Germline values: CDR1 LGHDT, CDR2 YNNKEL (reference sequence). The CDR3 is 14 amino acids. This sample was included in a study of blood T cell repertoires in COVID-19. Overall study context: PBMCs, B-cell-depleted T cells, or T cells were the source of the cDNA or gDNA that made up the material.

The method was immunoSEQ multiplex PCR; TCRdb's version includes in-frame clones alone and lacks a portion of them. The sample carries approximately 230,000 clones, around 82% recorded once. The V call is TRBV3-1 (or the pseudogene TRBV3-2), the J call TRBJ1-3; perhaps TRBD1 as D (5 bases). Material: peripheral blood. The sequence derives from an elderly woman with active or convalescent COVID-19. CDR3 in DNA: TGTGCCAGTAGCCAAATCCAGGGTGGAAACACCATATATTTT. Translation: CASSQIQGGNTIYF.